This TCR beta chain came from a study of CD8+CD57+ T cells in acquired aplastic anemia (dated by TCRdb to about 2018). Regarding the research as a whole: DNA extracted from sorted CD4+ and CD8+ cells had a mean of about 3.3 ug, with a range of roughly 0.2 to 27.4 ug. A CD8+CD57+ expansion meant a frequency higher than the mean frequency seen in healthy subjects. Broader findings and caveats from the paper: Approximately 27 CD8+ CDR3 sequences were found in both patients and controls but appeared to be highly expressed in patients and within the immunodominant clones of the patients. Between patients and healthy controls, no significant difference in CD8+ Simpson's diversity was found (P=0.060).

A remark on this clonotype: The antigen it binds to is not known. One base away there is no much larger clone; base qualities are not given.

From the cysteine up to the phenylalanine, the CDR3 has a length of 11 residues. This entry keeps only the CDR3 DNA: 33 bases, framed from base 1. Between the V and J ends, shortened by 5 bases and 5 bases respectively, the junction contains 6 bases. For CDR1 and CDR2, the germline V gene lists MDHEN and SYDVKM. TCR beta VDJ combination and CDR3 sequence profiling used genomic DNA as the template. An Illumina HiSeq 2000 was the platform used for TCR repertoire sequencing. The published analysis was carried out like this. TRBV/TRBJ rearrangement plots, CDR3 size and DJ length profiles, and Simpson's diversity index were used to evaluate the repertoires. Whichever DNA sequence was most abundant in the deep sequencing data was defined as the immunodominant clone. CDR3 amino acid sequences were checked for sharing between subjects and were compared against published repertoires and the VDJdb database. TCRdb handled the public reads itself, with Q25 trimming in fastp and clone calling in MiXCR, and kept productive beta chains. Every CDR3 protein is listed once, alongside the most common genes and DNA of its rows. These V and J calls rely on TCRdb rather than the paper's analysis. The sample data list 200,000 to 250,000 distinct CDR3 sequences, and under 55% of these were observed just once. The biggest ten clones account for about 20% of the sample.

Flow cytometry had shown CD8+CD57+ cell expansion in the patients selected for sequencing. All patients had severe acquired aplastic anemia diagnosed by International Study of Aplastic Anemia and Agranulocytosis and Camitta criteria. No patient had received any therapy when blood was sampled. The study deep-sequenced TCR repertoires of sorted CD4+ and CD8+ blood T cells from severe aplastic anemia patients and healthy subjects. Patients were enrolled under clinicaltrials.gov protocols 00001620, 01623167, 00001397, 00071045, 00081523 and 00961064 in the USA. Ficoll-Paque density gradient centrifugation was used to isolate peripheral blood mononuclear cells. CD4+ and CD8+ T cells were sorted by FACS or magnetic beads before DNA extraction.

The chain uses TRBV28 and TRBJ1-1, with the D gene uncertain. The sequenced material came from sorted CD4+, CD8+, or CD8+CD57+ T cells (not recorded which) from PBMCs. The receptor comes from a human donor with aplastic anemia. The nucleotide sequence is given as TGTGCCAGCAGTCCCAGGACTGAAGCTTTCTTT. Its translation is CASSPRTEAFF.